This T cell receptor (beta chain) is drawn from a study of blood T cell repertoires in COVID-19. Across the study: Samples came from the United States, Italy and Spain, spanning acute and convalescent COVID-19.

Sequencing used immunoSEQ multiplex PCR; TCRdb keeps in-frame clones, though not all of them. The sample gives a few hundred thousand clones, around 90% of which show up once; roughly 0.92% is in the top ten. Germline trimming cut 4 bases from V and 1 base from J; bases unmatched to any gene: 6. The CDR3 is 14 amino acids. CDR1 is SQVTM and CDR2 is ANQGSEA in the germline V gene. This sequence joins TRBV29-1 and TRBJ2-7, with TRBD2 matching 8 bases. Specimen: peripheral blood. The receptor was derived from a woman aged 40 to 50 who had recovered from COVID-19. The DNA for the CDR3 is TGCAGCGTTGCGAAAGCGGGGGAATCCTACGAGCAGTACTTC. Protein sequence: CSVAKAGESYEQYF.